These 9 T cell receptor beta chains were all obtained from the same sample, sequenced in a study of spatial heterogeneity in lung cancer (dated by TCRdb to between 2019 and 2020). Their antigens are not known. Library method: 5' RACE. Instrument on record: NextSeq 500. The public reads were reprocessed in TCRdb via fastp at Q25 and MiXCR, keeping in-frame beta chains. Entries that share a CDR3 protein sequence are merged under the most common genes and DNA. For this sample there are a few thousand distinct CDR3 sequences; around 4.8% appear just once. Together, the top ten hold around 25% of the sample. In the paper's terms, the time point label means: sample taken at primary tumor resection. The investigation overall reported the following: The tumor nonsynonymous mutation count correlated with the number of expanded alpha and beta TCRs within the tumor.

The sample here was lung tumor tissue, taken at surgery. These receptors all come from a male donor with early-stage non-small cell lung cancer.

By proportion, this clonotype is medium-sized. V gene TRBV29-1 combines with J gene TRBJ2-7; D ambiguous. Trimming pared 0 bases from V and 0 bases from J, leaving 3 bases between. CDR3 size: 12 residues. Per the germline V gene, CDR1 is SQVTM and CDR2 is ANQGSEA. CDR3 amino acids: CSVEEDSYEQYF. The CDR3 DNA reads TGCAGCGTTGAAGAGGACTCCTACGAGCAGTACTTC.

V and J are TRBV20-1 and TRBJ1-5; D ambiguous. Germline V gene lookup returns CDR1 DFQATT and CDR2 SNEGSKA (reference sequence). With 3 bases removed from V and 5 bases from J, the gap between germline ends came to 11 bases. This CDR3 spans 13 amino acids. The CDR3 is CSARARIYQPQHF. DNA of the CDR3: TGCAGTGCTAGGGCCAGGATCTATCAGCCCCAGCATTTT.

The V gene is TRBV28, the J gene TRBJ1-5; no definite D call. The CDR3 runs 12 residues. Trimming removed 6 bases at V and 3 bases at J, with 6 bases between. The germline V gene has CDR1 MDHEN and CDR2 SYDVKM. The CDR3 sequence is CASRGSNQPQHF. CDR3 nucleotides: TGTGCCAGCAGGGGGTCCAATCAGCCCCAGCATTTT.

The table lists this clonotype with many counts. The chain carries TRBV6-5 and TRBJ2-3, with 11 bases that match TRBD2. J was trimmed by 6 bases and V by 6 bases; bases with no gene match: 2. The germline gives CDR1 MNHEY, CDR2 SVGAGI. CDR3 length: 13 residues. The CDR3 DNA reads TGTGCCAGCAGACTAGCGGGAGCGGATACGCAGTATTTT. Translation gives CASRLAGADTQYF.

This clonotype was seen repeatedly, ten times or more. This chain uses TRBV6-5 with TRBJ1-2, with TRBD1 matching over 8 bases. Germline lookup yields CDR1 MNHEY and CDR2 SVGAGI. V dropped 2 bases and J dropped 4; count of bases not matched to a gene: 3. The CDR3 runs 14 residues. CDR3: CASSYAGGFYGYTF. The CDR3 coding sequence is TGTGCCAGCAGTTACGCAGGGGGCTTCTATGGCTACACCTTC.

By frequency in the sample, this clonotype is medium-sized. The CDR3 nucleotides are TGTGCCAGCAGCTTAGGCTCAGGCCTAGTGAACACTGAAGCTTTCTTT. The encoded protein is CASSLGSGLVNTEAFF. This chain uses TRBV7-9 with TRBJ1-1; D not resolved. Trimming took 1 base from V and 0 from J, leaving 12 bases between them. CDR1 is SEHNR and CDR2 is FQNEAQ in the germline V gene (reference sequence). The CDR3 length is 16 residues.

This clonotype showed up just a few times. V and J are TRBV27 and TRBJ2-2; D may match TRBD1 or TRBD2 (6 bases each). Per the germline V gene, CDR1 is MNHEY and CDR2 is SMNVEV (reference sequence). Trimming pared 4 bases from V and 5 bases from J, leaving 14 bases between. This CDR3 is built from 15 residues. CDR3 nucleotides: TGTGCCAGCAGTTCCCTTGGGGGGCGTACCGGGGAGCTGTTTTTT. Translated, it gives CASSSLGGRTGELFF.

In its sample, this clonotype was seen many times. This chain connects TRBV2 to TRBJ2-7, with D tentatively TRBD2 (6 bases). Germline V gene lookup returns CDR1 SNHLY and CDR2 FYNNEI. The CDR3 length is 17 residues. Trimming removed 2 bases at V and 6 bases at J, with 23 bases between. Here the CDR3 reads CASSEPGLLGSLIEQYF. For the CDR3, the DNA is TGTGCCAGCAGTGAACCGGGACTCCTCGGGTCCCTTATCGAGCAGTACTTC.

This clonotype has ten or more counts. The V and J genes are TRBV5-1 and TRBJ2-3, with D possibly matching TRBD1 (6 bases). V was pared by 4 bases and J by 3 bases, with 12 bases between. From germline, CDR1 is SGHRS and CDR2 YFSETQ. The CDR3 extends over 14 amino acids. The CDR3, as DNA: TGCGCCAGCAGCCGGCCCGGGACAACAGATACGCAGTATTTT. Its translation is CASSRPGTTDTQYF.